This T cell receptor beta chain appears in the sequencing data of a study of blood T cells in healthy people across ages. The germline V gene has CDR1 SGHRS and CDR2 YFSETQ. The CDR3 consists of 16 residues. It was with a sample-barcoded 5' primer and a J-beta primer mix that a second PCR of roughly 7 to 12 cycles was run. TCRdb fed the 5' RACE reads into MiXCR, producing one record per CDR3 protein. The sample has over 450,000 distinct CDR3 sequences, less than 25% seen once; the top ten hold roughly 10%. The sample was also reused in another study, on T cells of mothers and their children. From that report: Each mother yielded more than 8 million TCR beta CDR3 reads. Each child yielded about 3 million reads.

Sequences were obtained from blood. The chain couples TRBV5-1 to TRBJ2-5; 10 nucleotides line up with TRBD2. The J call is in doubt because the DNA end fits TRBJ2-1 better. The clonotype was recovered from a boy aged 10-17 years in good health. The CDR3 DNA is TGCGCCAGCAGCTTGGTCGCTAGCGGGAGTCCCAATGAGCAGTTCTTC. Protein product: CASSLVASGSPNEQFF.